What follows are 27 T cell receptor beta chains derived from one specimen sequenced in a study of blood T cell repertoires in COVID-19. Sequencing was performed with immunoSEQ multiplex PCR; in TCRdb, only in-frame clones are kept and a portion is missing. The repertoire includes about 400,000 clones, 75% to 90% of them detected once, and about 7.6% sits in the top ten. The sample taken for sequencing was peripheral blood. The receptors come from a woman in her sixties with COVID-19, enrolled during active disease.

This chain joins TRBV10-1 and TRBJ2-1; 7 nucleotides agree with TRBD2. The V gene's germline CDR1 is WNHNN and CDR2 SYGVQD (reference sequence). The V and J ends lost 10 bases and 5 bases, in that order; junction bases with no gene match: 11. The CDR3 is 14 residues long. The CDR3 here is CATAPGTTDNEQFF. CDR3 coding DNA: TGCGCCACCGCACCCGGGACTACAGACAATGAGCAGTTCTTC.

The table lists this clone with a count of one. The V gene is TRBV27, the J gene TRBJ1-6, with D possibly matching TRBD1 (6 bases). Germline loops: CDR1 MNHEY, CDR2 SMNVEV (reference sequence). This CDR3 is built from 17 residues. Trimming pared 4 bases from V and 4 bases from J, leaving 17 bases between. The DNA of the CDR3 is TGTGCCAGCAGTTCCCTACTGCGGGGGCCTTATAATTCACCCCTCCACTTT. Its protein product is CASSSLLRGPYNSPLHF.

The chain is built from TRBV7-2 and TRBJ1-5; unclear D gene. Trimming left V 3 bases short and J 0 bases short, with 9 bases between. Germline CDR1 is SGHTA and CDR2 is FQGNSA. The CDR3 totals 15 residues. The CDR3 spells CASSLSHPSNQPQHF. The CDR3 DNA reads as TGTGCCAGCAGCTTGAGCCATCCTAGCAATCAGCCCCAGCATTTT.

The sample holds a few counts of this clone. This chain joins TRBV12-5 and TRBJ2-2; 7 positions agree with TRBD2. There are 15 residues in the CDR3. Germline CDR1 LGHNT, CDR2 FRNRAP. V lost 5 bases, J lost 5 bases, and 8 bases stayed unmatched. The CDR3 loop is CASGLEVSGTGELFF. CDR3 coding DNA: TGTGCTAGTGGTCTGGAAGTTAGCGGGACCGGGGAGCTGTTTTTT.

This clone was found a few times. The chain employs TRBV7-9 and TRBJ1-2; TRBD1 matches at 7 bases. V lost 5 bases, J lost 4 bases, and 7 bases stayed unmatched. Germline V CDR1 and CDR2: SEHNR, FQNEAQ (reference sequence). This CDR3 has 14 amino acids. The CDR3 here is CASSRDRFSYGYTF. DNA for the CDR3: TGTGCCAGCAGCCGGGACAGATTTAGCTATGGCTACACCTTC.

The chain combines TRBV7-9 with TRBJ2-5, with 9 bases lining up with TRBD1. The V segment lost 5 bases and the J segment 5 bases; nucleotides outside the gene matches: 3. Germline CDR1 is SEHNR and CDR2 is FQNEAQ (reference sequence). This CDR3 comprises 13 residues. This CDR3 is CASSLQGAETQYF. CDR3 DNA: TGTGCCAGCAGCCTACAGGGGGCTGAGACCCAGTACTTC. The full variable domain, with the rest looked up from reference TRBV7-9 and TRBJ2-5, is DTGVSQNPRHKITKRGQNVTFRCDPISEHNRLYWYRQTLGQGPEFLTYFQNEAQLEKSRLLSDRFSAERPKGSFSTLEIQRTEQGDSAMYLCASSLQGAETQYFGPGTRLLVL.

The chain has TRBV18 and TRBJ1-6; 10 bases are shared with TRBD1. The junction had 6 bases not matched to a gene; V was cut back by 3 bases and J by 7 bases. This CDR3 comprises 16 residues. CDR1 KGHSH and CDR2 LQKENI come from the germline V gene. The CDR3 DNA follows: TGTGCCAGCTCACCCGGACTGGGACAGGGGAATTCACCCCTCCACTTT. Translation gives CASSPGLGQGNSPLHF. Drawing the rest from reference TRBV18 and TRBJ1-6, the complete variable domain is NAGVMQNPRHLVRRRGQEARLRCSPMKGHSHVYWYRQLPEEGLKFMVYLQKENIIDESGMPKERFSAEFPKEGPSILRIQQVVRGDSAAYFCASSPGLGQGNSPLHFGNGTRLTVT.

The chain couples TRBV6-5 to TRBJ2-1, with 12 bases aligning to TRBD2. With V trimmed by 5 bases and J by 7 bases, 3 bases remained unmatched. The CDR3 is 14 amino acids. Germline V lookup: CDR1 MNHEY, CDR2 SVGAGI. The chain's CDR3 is CASSTTSGGNEQFF. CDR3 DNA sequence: TGTGCCAGCAGTACCACTAGCGGGGGGAATGAGCAGTTCTTC.

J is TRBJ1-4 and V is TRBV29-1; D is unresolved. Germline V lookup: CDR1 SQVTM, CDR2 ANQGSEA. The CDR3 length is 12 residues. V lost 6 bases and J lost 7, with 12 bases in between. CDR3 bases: TGCAGCGTGACCGGAGGCGGTGAAAAACTGTTTTTT. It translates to CSVTGGGEKLFF.

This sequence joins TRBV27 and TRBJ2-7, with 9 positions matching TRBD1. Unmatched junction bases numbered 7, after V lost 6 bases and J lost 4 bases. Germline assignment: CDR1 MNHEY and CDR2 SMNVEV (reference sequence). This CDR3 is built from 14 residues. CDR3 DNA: TGTGCCAGCAGAACGTACAGGGGGCGGTACGAGCAGTACTTC. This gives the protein CASRTYRGRYEQYF.

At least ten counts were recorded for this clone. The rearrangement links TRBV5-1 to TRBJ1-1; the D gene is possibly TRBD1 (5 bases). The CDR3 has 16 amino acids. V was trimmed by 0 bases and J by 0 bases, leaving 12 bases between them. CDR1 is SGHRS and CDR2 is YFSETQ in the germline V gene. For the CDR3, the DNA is TGCGCCAGCAGCTTGGGTGGGGCGGACATGAACACTGAAGCTTTCTTT. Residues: CASSLGGADMNTEAFF.

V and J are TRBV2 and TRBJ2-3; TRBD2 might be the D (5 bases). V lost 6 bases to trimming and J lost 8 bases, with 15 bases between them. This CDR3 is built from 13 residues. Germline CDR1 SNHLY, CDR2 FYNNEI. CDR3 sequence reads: CASRPDPEGTQYF. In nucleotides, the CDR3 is TGTGCCAGCAGACCCGACCCCGAGGGTACGCAGTATTTT.

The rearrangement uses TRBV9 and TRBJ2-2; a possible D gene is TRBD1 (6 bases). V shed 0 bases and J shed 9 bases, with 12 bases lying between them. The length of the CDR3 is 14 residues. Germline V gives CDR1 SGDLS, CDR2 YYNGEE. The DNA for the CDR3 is TGTGCCAGCAGCGTAGGGGAACAGGGAAGGGAGCTGTTTTTT. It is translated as CASSVGEQGRELFF.

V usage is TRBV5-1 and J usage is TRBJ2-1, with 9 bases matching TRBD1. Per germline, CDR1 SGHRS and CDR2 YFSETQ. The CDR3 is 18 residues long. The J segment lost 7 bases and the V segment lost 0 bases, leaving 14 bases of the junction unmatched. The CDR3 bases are TGCGCCAGCAGCTTGGCCGGTCCGGGACAGGGATCATTAAATGAGCAGTTCTTC. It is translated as CASSLAGPGQGSLNEQFF.

CDR3 sequence reads: CSAPGTYGYTF. The CDR3 DNA is TGCAGTGCCCCAGGAACTTATGGCTACACCTTC. The rearrangement joins TRBV20-1 to TRBJ1-2, with D unresolved. From germline, CDR1 is DFQATT and CDR2 SNEGSKA (reference sequence). V dropped 6 bases and J dropped 5 bases, with 10 bases sitting between them. The CDR3 has 11 residues.

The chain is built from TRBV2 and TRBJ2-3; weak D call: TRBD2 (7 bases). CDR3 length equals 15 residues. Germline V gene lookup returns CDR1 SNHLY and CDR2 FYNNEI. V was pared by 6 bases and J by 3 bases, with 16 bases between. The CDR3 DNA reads TGTGCCAGCAGCTCAAGGGGGGGCGGTACAGATACGCAGTATTTT. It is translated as CASSSRGGGTDTQYF.

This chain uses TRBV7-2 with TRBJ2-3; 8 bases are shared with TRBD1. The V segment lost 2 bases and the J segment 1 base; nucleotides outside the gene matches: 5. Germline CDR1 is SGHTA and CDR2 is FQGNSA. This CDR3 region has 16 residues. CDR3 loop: CASSLQGARGTDTQYF. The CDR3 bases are TGTGCCAGCAGCTTACAGGGGGCCAGGGGCACAGATACGCAGTATTTT.

CDR3 in amino acids: CASSSRDSTEAFF. The CDR3 DNA reads as TGTGCCAGTAGTTCGCGGGACAGCACTGAAGCTTTCTTT. This chain links TRBV19 with TRBJ1-1, with 7 bases identical to TRBD1. Unmatched junction bases numbered 4, after V lost 5 bases and J lost 4 bases. Germline CDR1 and CDR2: LNHDA and SQIVND (reference sequence). The CDR3 has 13 residues.

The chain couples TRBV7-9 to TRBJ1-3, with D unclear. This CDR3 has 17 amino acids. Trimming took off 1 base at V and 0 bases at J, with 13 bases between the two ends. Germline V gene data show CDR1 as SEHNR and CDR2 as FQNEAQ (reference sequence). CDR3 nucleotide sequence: TGTGCCAGCAGCTTAGATCAGGCAGGCTCCTCTGGAAACACCATATATTTT. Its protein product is CASSLDQAGSSGNTIYF.

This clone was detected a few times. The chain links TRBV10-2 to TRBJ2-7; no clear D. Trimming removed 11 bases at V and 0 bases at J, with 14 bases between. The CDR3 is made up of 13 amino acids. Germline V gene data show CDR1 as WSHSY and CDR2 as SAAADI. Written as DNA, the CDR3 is TGCGCCGCCTACGACACGGTCTCCTACGAGCAGTACTTC. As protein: CAAYDTVSYEQYF.

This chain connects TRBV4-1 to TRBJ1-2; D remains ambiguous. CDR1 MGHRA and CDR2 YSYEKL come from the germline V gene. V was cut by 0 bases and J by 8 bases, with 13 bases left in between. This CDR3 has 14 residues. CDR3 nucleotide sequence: TGCGCCAGCAGCCAAGAATCCTCCGGGAAGGGCTACACCTTC. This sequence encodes CASSQESSGKGYTF.

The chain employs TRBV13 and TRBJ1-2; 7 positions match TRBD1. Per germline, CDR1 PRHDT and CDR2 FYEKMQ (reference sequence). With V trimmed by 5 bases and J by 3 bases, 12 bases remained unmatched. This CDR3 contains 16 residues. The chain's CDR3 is CASSPPDREADYGYTF. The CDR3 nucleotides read TGTGCCAGCAGCCCACCAGACAGGGAAGCTGACTATGGCTACACCTTC.

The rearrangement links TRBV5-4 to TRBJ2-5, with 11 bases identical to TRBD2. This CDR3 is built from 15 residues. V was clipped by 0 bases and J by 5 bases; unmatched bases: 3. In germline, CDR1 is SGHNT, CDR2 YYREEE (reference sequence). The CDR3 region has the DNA TGTGCCAGCAGCTTGGAAACTAGCGGGGGTGAGACCCAGTACTTC. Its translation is CASSLETSGGETQYF.

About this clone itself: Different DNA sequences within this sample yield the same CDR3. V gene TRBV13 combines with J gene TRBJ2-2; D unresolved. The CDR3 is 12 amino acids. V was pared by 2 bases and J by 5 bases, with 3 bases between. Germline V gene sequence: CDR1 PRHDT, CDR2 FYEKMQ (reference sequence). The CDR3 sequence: CASSLYTGELFF. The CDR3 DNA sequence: TGTGCCAGCAGCTTATATACCGGGGAGCTGTTTTTT.

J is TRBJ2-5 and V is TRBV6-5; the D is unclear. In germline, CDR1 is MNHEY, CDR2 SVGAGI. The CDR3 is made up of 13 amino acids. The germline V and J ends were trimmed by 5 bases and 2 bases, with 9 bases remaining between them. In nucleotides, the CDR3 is TGTGCCAGCAGTAATCTATTGCAAGAGACCCAGTACTTC. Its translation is CASSNLLQETQYF.

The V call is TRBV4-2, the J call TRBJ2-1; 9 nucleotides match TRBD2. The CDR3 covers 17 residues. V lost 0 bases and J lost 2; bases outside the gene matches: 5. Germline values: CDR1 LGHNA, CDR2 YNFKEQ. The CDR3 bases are TGTGCCAGCAGCCAAGAAAGTAGCGGGGGCCCCTACAATGAGCAGTTCTTC. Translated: CASSQESSGGPYNEQFF.

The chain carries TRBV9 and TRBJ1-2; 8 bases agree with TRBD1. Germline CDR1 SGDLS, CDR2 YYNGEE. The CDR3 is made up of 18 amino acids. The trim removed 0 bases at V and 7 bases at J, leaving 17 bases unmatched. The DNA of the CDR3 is TGTGCCAGCAGCGTAGAGCGTTTGGTGTCAGGGGGCTTCGGTGGCTACACCTTC. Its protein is CASSVERLVSGGFGGYTF.